This T cell receptor beta chain came from a study of cytomegalovirus exposure and HLA in healthy donors. Study-wide points: The study carried out a later analysis of TCR beta sequences. It associated approximately 16,000 of them with specific HLA alleles at a false discovery rate of 0.05.

A note on this clone: As yet, its antigen is unknown.

The V gene's germline CDR1 is SQVTM and CDR2 ANQGSEA. After removal of 4 bases from V and 1 base from J, the junction contained 9 bases not matched to a gene. CDR3 size: 15 residues. PCR amplification relied on 60 Vbeta primers (plus 13 Jbeta primers). Clones were sequenced by immunoSEQ multiplex PCR, and TCRdb holds only the in-frame ones, with some missing. The sample carries roughly 130,000 clones, roughly 80% recorded once. The receptor comes from a woman in her 40s in good health and CMV-seropositive. The chain has TRBV29-1 and TRBJ1-1; 7 nucleotides match TRBD1. The specimen sequenced was PBMCs. The DNA of the CDR3 is TGCAGCGTTGCCCTTCGACAGGGCTGGAACACTGAAGCTTTCTTT. It translates to CSVALRQGWNTEAFF.